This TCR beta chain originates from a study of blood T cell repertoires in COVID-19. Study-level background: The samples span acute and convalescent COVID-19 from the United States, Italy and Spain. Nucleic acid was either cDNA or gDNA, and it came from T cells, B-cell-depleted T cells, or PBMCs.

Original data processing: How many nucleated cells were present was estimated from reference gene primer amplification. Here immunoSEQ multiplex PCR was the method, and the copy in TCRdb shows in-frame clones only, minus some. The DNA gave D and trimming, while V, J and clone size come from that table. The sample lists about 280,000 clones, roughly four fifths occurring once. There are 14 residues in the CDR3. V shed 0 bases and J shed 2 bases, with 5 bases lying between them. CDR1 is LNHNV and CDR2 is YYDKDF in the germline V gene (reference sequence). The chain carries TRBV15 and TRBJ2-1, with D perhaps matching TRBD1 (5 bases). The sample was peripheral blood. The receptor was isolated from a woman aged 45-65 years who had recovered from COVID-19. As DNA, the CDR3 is TGTGCCACCAGCAGAGAGGGGCCCTACAATGAGCAGTTCTTC. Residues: CATSREGPYNEQFF.